This T cell receptor beta chain was sequenced in a study of blood T cells in healthy people across ages. Germline V gene sequence: CDR1 SEHNR, CDR2 FQNEAQ (reference sequence). Between the trimmed V and J ends, which lost 1 base and 3 bases, there was a span of 10 bases. The CDR3 runs to 15 residues. Primers used in a second PCR of roughly 7 to 11 cycles were a sample-barcoded 5' primer and a J-beta primer mix. TCRdb processed the 5' RACE reads anew with MiXCR; each CDR3 protein has one entry. The data contain hundreds of thousands of distinct CDR3 sequences, about 45% of them seen just once; the ten biggest clones take up 20% to 25%.

Material for sequencing was blood. V gene TRBV7-9 combines with J gene TRBJ2-1; perhaps TRBD2 as D (5 bases). This TCR came from a man aged 80 or over in good health. CDR3 amino acids: CASSLGTGFYNEQFF. CDR3 bases: TGTGCCAGCAGCTTAGGGACTGGCTTCTACAATGAGCAGTTCTTC.